A single sample gave rise to the 19 T cell receptor beta chains below, sequenced in a study of beta chain features in type 1 diabetes. What was sequenced were expressed TCRB transcripts, since all of the isolated RNA had been reverse transcribed. Clones were sequenced by immunoSEQ multiplex PCR, and TCRdb holds only the in-frame ones, with some missing. The table has roughly 120,000 clones, roughly 43% seen once. The sample comprised stem cell memory CD4+ T cells from blood. The receptors were gathered from a woman aged 18 to 35 in good health.

The chain couples TRBV4-2 to TRBJ2-3; 12 positions agree with TRBD2. This CDR3 comprises 16 residues. CDR1 is LGHNA, CDR2 YNFKEQ, per germline. The trim removed 4 bases at V and 2 bases at J, leaving 4 bases unmatched. CDR3 loop: CASSRRTSGTTDTQYF. In DNA, the CDR3 is TGTGCCAGCAGCCGACGGACTAGCGGGACCACAGATACGCAGTATTTT.

This clone was found a few times. V and J are TRBV29-1 and TRBJ2-5; no firm D call. The V and J ends lost 4 bases and 1 base respectively, with 7 bases between them. CDR1 and CDR2 (germline): SQVTM, ANQGSEA. The CDR3 has 12 amino acids. The CDR3 nucleotides read TGCAGCGTTGCATCTAGCCAAGAGACCCAGTACTTC. Translated, it gives CSVASSQETQYF.

This clone has only a few counts. The chain combines TRBV28 with TRBJ2-7; 9 bases are shared with TRBD2. V lost 6 bases and J lost 1; bases outside the gene matches: 7. Looked up from germline, CDR1 is MDHEN and CDR2 is SYDVKM. CDR3 length equals 15 residues. The CDR3 loop reads CASSLASGTSYEQYF. The CDR3 nucleotides read TGTGCCAGCAGCCTGGCTAGCGGGACGTCCTACGAGCAGTACTTC.

This chain connects TRBV7-9 to TRBJ2-3, with a possible D match to TRBD1 (6 bases). The CDR3 length is 16 residues. V dropped 0 bases and J dropped 3 bases, with 13 bases sitting between them. CDR1 is SEHNR and CDR2 is FQNEAQ in the germline V gene (reference sequence). The CDR3, as DNA: TGTGCCAGCAGCTTAGCGACAGGTGACAGAACAGATACGCAGTATTTT. It specifies CASSLATGDRTDTQYF.

The rearrangement joins TRBV5-1 to TRBJ2-5, with a tentative D call TRBD2 (6 bases). Germline assignment: CDR1 SGHRS and CDR2 YFSETQ. This CDR3 region has 18 residues. Trimming left V 0 bases short and J 1 base short, with 19 bases between. Here the CDR3 reads CASSLGVGGSGFQETQYF. CDR3 nucleotides: TGCGCCAGCAGCTTGGGGGTTGGGGGTAGCGGCTTCCAAGAGACCCAGTACTTC.

This clone has a handful of counts. In DNA form, the CDR3 reads TGTGCCAGCAGTCCTAGCGGGAGGGCGAAGGACGAGCAGTACTTC. Its translation: CASSPSGRAKDEQYF. V usage is TRBV7-9 and J usage is TRBJ2-7; 12 bases are a match to TRBD2. There are 15 residues in the CDR3. The V segment lost 6 bases and the J segment 5 bases; nucleotides outside the gene matches: 8. Germline V gene sequence: CDR1 SEHNR, CDR2 FQNEAQ (reference sequence).

This clone was seen a handful of times. The chain has TRBV6-6 and TRBJ2-1, with 14 bases that match TRBD2. Germline V CDR1 and CDR2: MNHNY, SVGAGI (reference sequence). The ends lost 5 bases at V and 8 bases at J; junction bases unmatched: 8. The CDR3 loop spans 16 amino acids. The CDR3 DNA reads as TGTGCCAGCAGTCCCGGGGGGACTAGCGGGAGACATGAGCAGTTCTTC. Its protein product is CASSPGGTSGRHEQFF.

This clone is a singleton in its sample. This chain uses TRBV11-2 with TRBJ2-7; 7 nucleotides agree with TRBD2. V shed 5 bases, J shed 0 bases, and the junction held 13 bases outside the gene matches. CDR3 length: 17 amino acids. Germline V CDR1 and CDR2: SGHAT, FQNNGV. CDR3 region: CASSEGGASGYSYEQYF. CDR3 in DNA: TGTGCCAGCAGCGAAGGTGGCGCTAGCGGTTACTCCTACGAGCAGTACTTC. Supplemented by reference TRBV11-2 and TRBJ2-7, the full variable domain reads EAGVAQSPRYKIIEKRQSVAFWCNPISGHATLYWYQQILGQGPKLLIQFQNNGVVDDSQLPKDRFSAERLKGVDSTLKIQPAKLEDSAVYLCASSEGGASGYSYEQYFGPGTRLTVT.

The chain links TRBV6-6 to TRBJ2-7; 11 nucleotides align to TRBD2. With 5 bases clipped from V and 2 bases from J, the junction kept 8 bases outside the gene matches. This CDR3 has 16 amino acids. The V gene's germline CDR1 is MNHNY and CDR2 SVGAGI (reference sequence). The CDR3 sequence: CASSKGLAGGTYEQYF. CDR3 DNA: TGTGCCAGCAGTAAGGGTCTAGCGGGAGGCACCTACGAGCAGTACTTC.

The chain carries TRBV9 and TRBJ2-1; 9 positions match TRBD2. This CDR3 contains 15 residues. V gave up 0 bases and J gave up 5 bases; unmatched junction bases: 3. CDR1 SGDLS and CDR2 YYNGEE come from the germline V gene. The CDR3: CASSVGPSGNNEQFF. The DNA of the CDR3 is TGTGCCAGCAGCGTAGGCCCTAGCGGGAACAATGAGCAGTTCTTC.

This clone was seen a handful of times. This chain uses TRBV6-5 with TRBJ2-5; perhaps TRBD1 as D (5 bases). The germline gives CDR1 MNHEY, CDR2 SVGAGI. The V gene lost 5 bases and the J gene lost 5 bases, with 15 bases spanning the gap. This CDR3 has 14 residues. The CDR3 sequence is CASSRSGFGETQYF. CDR3 nucleotide sequence: TGTGCCAGCAGTCGCTCAGGGTTCGGGGAGACCCAGTACTTC.

As to this clone: Different DNA sequences within this sample yield the same CDR3. The chain carries TRBV27 and TRBJ1-2; 8 nucleotides agree with TRBD1. Germline CDR1 reads MNHEY; CDR2 reads SMNVEV (reference sequence). V was clipped by 7 bases and J by 2 bases; unmatched bases: 9. The CDR3 is 15 amino acids. In nucleotides, the CDR3 is TGTGCCAGCAAGGGGATTCGACAGGGGAACTATGGCTACACCTTC. Its translation: CASKGIRQGNYGYTF.

On this clone itself: A read error may account for a junction end that differs from germline. The chain couples TRBV20-1 to TRBJ1-2, with D tentatively TRBD1 (5 bases). This CDR3 spans 11 amino acids. From germline, CDR1 is DFQATT and CDR2 SNEGSKA (reference sequence). DNA for the CDR3: TGCAGTGCATATATCCCAGGGATGTATCCTTTC. It specifies CSAYIPGMYPF.

The chain recombines TRBV19 with TRBJ1-4; 8 positions agree with TRBD1. The CDR3 has 10 residues. From germline, CDR1 is LNHDA and CDR2 SQIVND (reference sequence). The V gene end was trimmed by 8 bases and the J gene end by 13 bases; junction bases not matched to a gene: 3. CDR3 DNA: TGTGCCAGTGGGGGGACAGGACTGTTTTTT. It translates to CASGGTGLFF.

This clone was counted only a few times. This chain links TRBV5-6 with TRBJ2-3; TRBD2 might be the D (6 bases). CDR3 length equals 14 residues. The germline V gene has CDR1 SGHDT and CDR2 YYEEEE. The V gene lost 2 bases and the J gene lost 4 bases, with 11 bases spanning the gap. CDR3 nucleotides: TGTGCCAGCAGCTTACTGGGAGGCCCAGATACGCAGTATTTT. Its protein product is CASSLLGGPDTQYF.

The V and J genes are TRBV5-4 and TRBJ2-1, with a weak D call TRBD2 (5 bases). The CDR3 length is 12 residues. V was clipped by 2 bases and J by 15 bases, with 15 bases between them. In germline, CDR1 is SGHNT, CDR2 YYREEE (reference sequence). CDR3 residues: CASSFLEASPFF. For the CDR3, the DNA is TGTGCCAGCAGCTTTTTAGAGGCTAGCCCGTTCTTC. The full variable domain, in which reference TRBV5-4 and TRBJ2-1 provide the parts outside the CDR3, is ETGVTQSPTHLIKTRGQQVTLRCSSQSGHNTVSWYQQALGQGPQFIFQYYREEENGRGNFPPRFSGLQFPNYSSELNVNALELDDSALYLCASSFLEASPFFGPGTRLTVL.

This clone was counted only a few times. The chain employs TRBV4-1 and TRBJ2-1; a possible D gene is TRBD1 (5 bases). CDR1 is MGHRA and CDR2 is YSYEKL in the germline V gene. V shed 6 bases and J shed 9 bases, with 18 bases lying between them. The CDR3 runs to 14 residues. In nucleotides, the CDR3 is TGCGCCAGCAGTCGGGTCACCAGGGTGGTTGAGCAGTTCTTC. This translates into CASSRVTRVVEQFF.

This clone is a singleton in its sample. The gene calls are TRBV6-5 and TRBJ1-3, with no clear D. Germline V lookup: CDR1 MNHEY, CDR2 SVGAGI. The V gene lost 0 bases and the J gene lost 0 bases, with 6 bases spanning the gap. The CDR3 is 15 residues long. CDR3 nucleotides: TGTGCCAGCAGTTACTCGGGCAGCTCTGGAAACACCATATATTTT. It yields the protein CASSYSGSSGNTIYF.

V gene TRBV30 combines with J gene TRBJ1-1; TRBD1 is a possible D gene (6 bases). Germline-derived CDR1 and CDR2 are GTSNPN and SVGIG (reference sequence). The CDR3 covers 13 residues. The ends were cut back, 6 bases at V and 0 bases at J, with 11 bases in the middle. In nucleotides, the CDR3 is TGTGCCTGTAACAGGGCTTTGAACACTGAAGCTTTCTTT. It specifies CACNRALNTEAFF.